These 23 T cell receptor beta chains were all obtained from the same sample, sequenced in a study of response to subunit inactivated influenza vaccine. TCRdb re-called the RT-PCR reads through MiXCR, storing one row per CDR3 protein. The sample has hundreds of thousands of distinct CDR3 sequences; 10% to 12% are singletons. These data are also associated with another study on T cells expressing NK-cell markers. That source reports: TCR beta cDNA was made by 5'RACE template switching with UMIs.

The specimen comprised PBMCs from blood, sampled on the day of vaccination. These receptors were collected from a man in his forties or fifties who received an inactivated influenza vaccine.

This clonotype was counted between two and nine times. The chain uses TRBV30 and TRBJ2-1; no reliable D call. Deletions cut 2 bases from V and 4 bases from J, with 12 bases between. CDR3 size: 14 residues. The V gene's germline CDR1 is GTSNPN and CDR2 SVGIG (reference sequence). CDR3: CAWSSTPMYNEQFF. The CDR3 DNA reads TGTGCCTGGAGTTCGACACCCATGTACAATGAGCAGTTCTTC.

This clonotype occurred a few times. The chain recombines TRBV6-5 with TRBJ2-1, with D uncertain. V dropped 0 bases and J dropped 3 bases, with 9 bases sitting between them. CDR1 is MNHEY and CDR2 is SVGAGI in the germline V gene. CDR3 length equals 15 residues. The CDR3 reads CASSYSGLFYNEQFF. CDR3 nucleotides: TGTGCCAGCAGTTACTCTGGCCTATTCTACAATGAGCAGTTCTTC.

In this sample, this clonotype turned up a few times. The chain recombines TRBV7-6 with TRBJ2-7, with unresolved D. CDR1 is SGHVS, CDR2 FNYEAQ, per germline. CDR3 length: 13 residues. V gave up 4 bases and J gave up 1 base, with 8 bases separating them. Here the CDR3 DNA reads TGTGCCAGCAGCTCTGACCTATCCTACGAGCAGTACTTC. It codes for CASSSDLSYEQYF.

This clonotype was picked up a small number of times. The V and J genes are TRBV10-3 and TRBJ2-3; tentatively, D is TRBD1 (5 bases). The CDR3 is 14 residues long. Germline-derived CDR1 and CDR2 are ENHRY and SYGVKD. V was trimmed by 2 bases and J by 3 bases, leaving 9 bases between them. The CDR3 loop is CAISERQGTDTQYF. The CDR3 region has the DNA TGTGCCATCAGTGAGCGGCAGGGTACAGATACGCAGTATTTT.

This clonotype appeared a few times. The rearrangement links TRBV18 to TRBJ2-5; D perhaps matches TRBD1 (5 bases). Germline V gene sequence: CDR1 KGHSH, CDR2 LQKENI. V lost 3 bases to trimming and J lost 3 bases, with 5 bases between them. This CDR3 has 12 amino acids. Here the CDR3 reads CASSPTEETQYF. DNA of the CDR3: TGTGCCAGCTCACCGACAGAAGAGACCCAGTACTTC. The full variable domain, in which reference TRBV18 and TRBJ2-5 provide the parts outside the CDR3, is NAGVMQNPRHLVRRRGQEARLRCSPMKGHSHVYWYRQLPEEGLKFMVYLQKENIIDESGMPKERFSAEFPKEGPSILRIQQVVRGDSAAYFCASSPTEETQYFGPGTRLLVL.

This clonotype has just a few counts. The chain is built from TRBV28 and TRBJ2-1, with 8 nucleotides matching TRBD2. The germline V gene encodes CDR1 MDHEN and CDR2 SYDVKM. The CDR3 covers 17 residues. The V and J ends lost 3 bases and 8 bases, in that order; junction bases with no gene match: 15. The CDR3 bases are TGTGCCAGCAGTTTTTGGTCGGGCACCCGCGGGAGGCATGAGCAGTTCTTC. It specifies CASSFWSGTRGRHEQFF.

This clonotype has a single count. This rearrangement joins TRBV5-1 to TRBJ2-5; 13 nucleotides line up with TRBD2. CDR1 SGHRS and CDR2 YFSETQ come from the germline V gene. This CDR3 region has 16 residues. Losses at the gene ends were 5 bases for V and 5 bases for J; bases not matched to a gene: 9. CDR3 sequence: CASSSGTSGVGETQYF. The CDR3 DNA reads TGCGCCAGCAGTTCCGGGACTAGCGGGGTAGGGGAGACCCAGTACTTC. The full variable domain, rest sourced from reference TRBV5-1 and TRBJ2-5, is KAGVTQTPRYLIKTRGQQVTLSCSPISGHRSVSWYQQTPGQGLQFLFEYFSETQRNKGNFPGRFSGRQFSNSRSEMNVSTLELGDSALYLCASSSGTSGVGETQYFGPGTRLLVL.

This clonotype was counted many times. This rearrangement joins TRBV12-3 or TRBV12-4 to TRBJ2-1; 7 bases agree with TRBD2. The CDR3 extends over 17 amino acids. V was pared by 5 bases and J by 5 bases, with 15 bases of the junction left unmatched. The chain's CDR3 is CASSESGTGGTHNEQFF. CDR3 bases: TGTGCCAGCAGTGAATCCGGGACGGGGGGTACCCACAATGAGCAGTTCTTC.

This clonotype was found a few times. The CDR3 sequence is CATTLHGTSGSIYEQFF. The DNA for the CDR3 is TGTGCCACTACTCTTCATGGGACTAGCGGGAGTATATATGAGCAGTTCTTC. The chain recombines TRBV15 with TRBJ2-1; 14 nucleotides align to TRBD2. CDR1 is LNHNV, CDR2 YYDKDF, per germline (reference sequence). V shed 9 bases and J 8 bases; nucleotides not matched to a gene: 15. This CDR3 spans 17 amino acids.

This clonotype turned up a few times. V gene TRBV20-1 combines with J gene TRBJ2-7; a weak D match, TRBD1 (7 bases). Trimming pared 5 bases from V and 0 bases from J, leaving 17 bases between. CDR3 length: 15 amino acids. Germline CDR1 and CDR2: DFQATT and SNEGSKA (reference sequence). The CDR3 region has the DNA TGCAGTGCTTGGGACAGTGGCGGGGTCTCCTACGAGCAGTACTTC. It is translated as CSAWDSGGVSYEQYF.

This clonotype was counted at least ten times. The V gene is TRBV28, the J gene TRBJ2-3, with D perhaps matching TRBD1 (6 bases). Trimming shortened V by 6 bases and J by 8 bases, and 15 bases separated the two germline ends. Looked up from germline, CDR1 is MDHEN and CDR2 is SYDVKM. The CDR3 is made up of 13 amino acids. The chain's CDR3 is CASRQGFEVTQYF. The DNA for the CDR3 is TGTGCCAGCAGACAGGGTTTCGAAGTTACGCAGTATTTT.

J is TRBJ2-2 and V is TRBV10-1; D possibly matches TRBD1 or TRBD2 (5 bases each). Germline V lookup: CDR1 WNHNN, CDR2 SYGVQD (reference sequence). V lost 8 bases, J lost 8 bases, and 18 bases lay in between. The CDR3 contains 14 residues. CDR3 region: CASLSGTLGGELFF. CDR3 DNA: TGCGCCAGCTTGTCCGGGACCCTGGGAGGGGAGCTGTTTTTT.

This clonotype has ten or more counts. V usage is TRBV12-3 or TRBV12-4 and J usage is TRBJ1-3; weak D call: TRBD1 (6 bases). The CDR3 contains 15 residues. With 4 bases removed from V and 0 bases from J, the gap between germline ends came to 10 bases. The CDR3 loop is CASSYTGNSGNTIYF. For the CDR3, the DNA is TGTGCCAGCAGTTATACAGGGAACTCTGGAAACACCATATATTTT.

The table lists this clonotype with many counts. The V call is TRBV10-3, the J call TRBJ2-1, with D unresolved. The V gene lost 6 bases and the J gene lost 0 bases, with 12 bases spanning the gap. The CDR3 contains 15 residues. Germline CDR1 and CDR2: ENHRY and SYGVKD. The CDR3 DNA reads as TGTGCCATCAGAAAGGGCCCGAGCTCCTACAATGAGCAGTTCTTC. Translating gives CAIRKGPSSYNEQFF.

This clonotype was seen ten or more times. The chain employs TRBV6-2 or TRBV6-3 and TRBJ2-7; TRBD2 aligns across 10 bases. The germline gives CDR1 MNHEY, CDR2 SVGEGT. The junction had 7 bases not matched to a gene; V was cut back by 0 bases and J by 5 bases. CDR3 length: 16 amino acids. The CDR3 sequence: CASSYSTLAGDHEQYF. CDR3 bases: TGTGCCAGCAGTTACTCCACGCTAGCGGGGGACCACGAGCAGTACTTC.

This clonotype was picked up a small number of times. The chain carries TRBV30 and TRBJ2-7, with unresolved D. Trimming left V 2 bases short and J 4 bases short, with 15 bases between. The CDR3 extends over 14 amino acids. Germline CDR1 GTSNPN, CDR2 SVGIG (reference sequence). The CDR3 loop reads CAWSRYPLIYEQYF. The CDR3 bases are TGTGCCTGGAGTAGGTATCCTCTTATTTACGAGCAGTACTTC.

This CDR3 reads CASSQEIRGFGYTF. CDR3 coding DNA: TGCGCCAGCAGCCAAGAAATCAGGGGGTTTGGCTACACCTTC. This chain connects TRBV4-3 to TRBJ1-2, with 7 bases aligning to TRBD1. The V gene's germline CDR1 is LGHNA and CDR2 YSLEER. The CDR3 extends over 14 amino acids. Trimming at V came to 0 bases and at J to 7 bases, leaving 5 bases not matched to a gene.

This chain links TRBV12-3 or TRBV12-4 with TRBJ2-1; D might be TRBD2 (6 bases). CDR3 size: 17 residues. Between the trimmed V and J ends, which lost 6 bases and 4 bases, there was a span of 22 bases. CDR3 sequence reads: CASSPSGSGLRYNEQFF. The DNA for the CDR3 is TGTGCCAGCAGCCCAAGTGGGTCGGGACTCAGATACAATGAGCAGTTCTTC.

The J gene is TRBJ2-1, the V gene TRBV10-3; D is undetermined. The V end lost 3 bases, the J end lost 7 bases, and 7 bases lay between the germline ends. This CDR3 has 12 residues. In germline, CDR1 is ENHRY, CDR2 SYGVKD. This CDR3 is CAISEVGNEQFF. In nucleotides, the CDR3 is TGTGCCATCAGTGAAGTTGGAAATGAGCAGTTCTTC.

This clonotype has a handful of counts. This rearrangement joins TRBV20-1 to TRBJ1-5; D is perhaps TRBD1 (5 bases). This CDR3 is 16 amino acids long. Germline V gene data show CDR1 as DFQATT and CDR2 as SNEGSKA (reference sequence). V was trimmed by 1 base and J by 1 base, leaving 14 bases between them. DNA of the CDR3: TGCAGTGCTAGAGGGGGCGCGAGTTTGAGCAATCAGCCCCAGCATTTT. Residues: CSARGGASLSNQPQHF.

V usage is TRBV5-1 and J usage is TRBJ2-1, with D perhaps TRBD2 (5 bases). V dropped 0 bases and J dropped 12 bases, with 16 bases sitting between them. The V gene's germline CDR1 is SGHRS and CDR2 YFSETQ. The CDR3 has 14 residues. The CDR3 nucleotides read TGCGCCAGCAGCTTGGGGGGAGATATGTACGTGCAGTTCTTC. The encoded protein is CASSLGGDMYVQFF.

The chain is built from TRBV12-3 or TRBV12-4 and TRBJ1-6; D call uncertain. The CDR3 spans 14 residues. V was cut by 3 bases and J by 9 bases, with 12 bases left in between. CDR3 amino acids: CASSLTGIGSPLHF. The CDR3 nucleotides are TGTGCCAGCAGTTTGACGGGGATTGGTTCACCCCTCCACTTT.

Worth noting for this clonotype: Sequence at one end of the junction differs from germline and may be a read error. The chain recombines TRBV20-1 with TRBJ1-5; D perhaps matches TRBD1 (6 bases). This CDR3 is 12 amino acids long. The germline V gene encodes CDR1 DFQATT and CDR2 SNEGSKA (reference sequence). The CDR3 nucleotides are TGCAGTGCTGTGGACAGCAGTCAGCCCCAGCATTTT. Its protein is CSAVDSSQPQHF.